This T cell receptor beta chain was observed in a study of shared clonotypes between healthy human individuals. Splitting of CD4+ cells produced CD45RA+ naive and CD45RA-negative memory subsets. Researchers divided each subset's genomic DNA evenly across several immunoSEQ plates. Clones were sequenced by immunoSEQ multiplex PCR, and TCRdb holds only the in-frame ones, with some missing. The data contain roughly 2.6 million clones, about 92% of them singletons. The clonotype was recovered from a man aged 18 to 35 in good health. Sequences were obtained from naive CD4+ T cells sorted from blood. Stated subset: CD45RA+ positively selected.

The CDR3 region has the DNA TGTGCCAGCAGCACGGGAAAGGGTTCGGCGGAACATCAGCCCCAGCATTTT. It codes for CASSTGKGSAEHQPQHF. The J gene is TRBJ1-5, the V gene TRBV21-1. TRBV21-1 is a documented pseudogene. This CDR3 region has 17 residues.